The source of this T cell receptor (beta chain) is a study of blood T cell repertoires in COVID-19. The overall study: Specimens from acute and convalescent COVID-19 originated in the United States, Italy and Spain.

Original handling: It was from reference gene primer amplification that nucleated cell counts were estimated. Measured with immunoSEQ multiplex PCR; TCRdb has only the in-frame clones, and not every one. V, J and clone size are those of that table, while D and trimming were read from the DNA. The sample has about 220,000 clones, about 87% seen once. The CDR3 loop spans 19 amino acids. The V gene's germline CDR1 is LGHDT and CDR2 YNNKEL (reference sequence). The V and J ends lost 0 bases and 0 bases, in that order; junction bases with no gene match: 6. Sample: PBMCs or T cells enriched from blood (not recorded which). The chain links TRBV3-1 (or the pseudogene TRBV3-2) to TRBJ2-7; 15 nucleotides match TRBD2. This TCR derives from a woman in her forties with acute COVID-19. CDR3 protein: CASSQDIWTSGRDSYEQYV. The CDR3 nucleotides read TGTGCCAGCAGCCAAGATATCTGGACTAGCGGGAGGGACTCCTACGAGCAGTACGTC.